A selection of T cell receptor beta chains follows, all from one sample in a study of T cells expressing NK-cell markers. TCRdb re-analyzed the 5' RACE reads; it lists each CDR3 protein once, without DNA. The specimen's table records 500,000 or so distinct CDR3 sequences. Sequencing was performed on blood T cells: a sorted CD56 or NKG2C T cell subset, CD4+ or CD8+ T cells, or bulk PBMC T cells (not recorded which). These receptors all stem from a man younger than 35 in good health. The CDR3 runs from the conserved cysteine through the conserved F or W.

len	j_gene	v_gene	CDR3aa
14	TRBJ1-1	TRBV12-3/TRBV12-4	CASRETGGSTEAFF
13	TRBJ2-1	TRBV15	CATSSGLAGVQFF
13	TRBJ2-1	TRBV24-1	CATSDNAYNEQFF
16	TRBJ2-3	TRBV4-2	CASSHPRGQGPDTQYF
13	TRBJ1-2	TRBV7-9	CASSGTGKDGYTF
14	TRBJ1-2	TRBV6-1	CASSPAGASYGYTF
13	TRBJ1-2	TRBV18	CASSLHSSEGYTF
17	TRBJ2-2	TRBV24-1	CATSDVGPQRGTGELFF
13	TRBJ1-6	TRBV3-1	CASSPRQNSPLHF
13	TRBJ1-2	TRBV9	CASSGRIAQGYTF
15	TRBJ1-5	TRBV15	CATSRGRAADQPQHF
16	TRBJ2-1	TRBV27	CASRRSGPRAGNEQFF
13	TRBJ1-2	TRBV20-1	CSAHKTDLYGYTF
15	TRBJ2-7	TRBV20-1	CSASALAGGPGEQYF
17	TRBJ2-7	TRBV12-3/TRBV12-4	CASSFSPLAGALREQYF
14	TRBJ2-5	TRBV19	CASSTTGVLETQYF
12	TRBJ1-5	TRBV6-5	CASRHPEGPQHF
15	TRBJ2-3	TRBV9	CASSANRGRVDTQYF
15	TRBJ2-1	TRBV12-3/TRBV12-4	CASSLKAETRIEQFF
16	TRBJ2-1	TRBV20-1	CSARGRPGGRADEQFF
13	TRBJ2-7	TRBV18	CASSPSGWGEQYF
14	TRBJ2-7	TRBV27	CASSGTSGMNEQYF
15	TRBJ2-3	TRBV3-1	CASSPSTEYTDTQYF
18	TRBJ2-3	TRBV24-1	CATSDRVGLAGELDTQYF
16	TRBJ2-5	TRBV6-1	CASSPGLGTVQETQYF
15	TRBJ2-5	TRBV12-3/TRBV12-4	CASSFPDRGGETQYF
16	TRBJ1-1	TRBV5-1	CASSLSRGRGVTEAFF
14	TRBJ2-5	TRBV7-9	CASSQTSGGETQYF
15	TRBJ2-5	TRBV5-5	CATSLQGTLQETQYF
17	TRBJ2-2	TRBV7-6	CASSITLGQINTGELFF
16	TRBJ2-7	TRBV28	CASSTGTSGGSYEQYF
15	TRBJ2-3	TRBV12-3/TRBV12-4	CASSLGGRGTDTQYF
16	TRBJ2-2	TRBV29-1	CSVDGTGGGKTGELFF
15	TRBJ2-2	TRBV5-1	CASSGWGRDTGELFF
12	TRBJ2-1	TRBV7-2	CASRGRGIGQFF
15	TRBJ2-1	TRBV25-1	CASSDLRAGANEQFF
17	TRBJ2-1	TRBV3-1	CASSVGFGTGTPNEQFF
16	TRBJ2-3	TRBV7-2	CASSLIDERPGDTQYF
17	TRBJ2-1	TRBV5-1	CASSLSSGGRSYNEQFF
15	TRBJ2-1	TRBV5-1	CASSLDAGEYNEQFF
15	TRBJ2-3	TRBV10-3	CAISYDRGGTDTQYF
14	TRBJ1-1	TRBV27	CASSLQALNTEAFF
15	TRBJ2-2	TRBV7-3	CASSLTRGNTGELFF
16	TRBJ2-3	TRBV7-6	CASSLGFGGRPDTQYF
14	TRBJ1-1	TRBV12-3/TRBV12-4	CASSRTGQILQAFF